These T cell receptor beta chains were read from a single sample in a study of blood T cell repertoires in COVID-19. Clones were sequenced by immunoSEQ multiplex PCR, and TCRdb holds only the in-frame ones, with some missing. The repertoire consists of around 68,000 clones, with 86% occurring once and the leading ten covering approximately 16%. The sample consisted of peripheral blood. Every receptor here comes from a man aged 35 to 55 with COVID-19, enrolled during active disease. Both conserved end residues are part of each CDR3. Each record gives: clone size, V gene, D gene, J gene, CDR3 protein, CDR3 DNA. The D gene is left open where the match is weak. Size tells how often a clone was seen (once, few, many) or the class of an expanded clone, and some rows leave it out.

.	TRBV11-2	TRBD2	TRBJ2-7	CASSLSRDGVREQYF	TGTGCCAGCAGCCTAAGCCGGGACGGAGTGCGGGAGCAATACTTC
once	TRBV5-1	TRBD1	TRBJ2-7	CASSSGQGFHEQYF	TGCGCCAGCAGCTCCGGACAGGGATTCCACGAGCAGTACTTC
.	TRBV5-1	.	TRBJ1-4	CASSPTTDSQVKLFF	TGCGCCAGCAGCCCGACGACAGACTCGCAAGTAAAACTGTTTTTT
.	TRBV7-3	TRBD1	TRBJ2-2	CATGTGPTGELFF	TGTGCCACCGGGACAGGGCCCACCGGGGAGCTGTTTTTT
.	TRBV15	.	TRBJ2-3	CATRTGGPKHTQYF	TGTGCCACCCGGACGGGGGGCCCGAAGCATACGCAGTATTTT
.	TRBV5-5	.	TRBJ2-2	CASSVGAGLRNTGELFF	TGTGCCAGCAGCGTGGGGGCTGGGCTTAGGAACACCGGGGAGCTGTTTTTT
.	TRBV10-3	.	TRBJ2-7	CAISSQGYEQYF	TGTGCCATCAGCTCACAGGGTTACGAGCAGTACTTC
.	TRBV11-2	.	TRBJ2-5	CASSSGVRETQYF	TGTGCCAGCAGCTCCGGGGTTCGGGAGACCCAGTACTTC
.	TRBV5-1	.	TRBJ1-5	CASSLQGYQPQHF	TGCGCCAGCAGTTTACAGGGATACCAGCCCCAGCATTTT
once	TRBV19	TRBD2	TRBJ2-5	CASSMSGTETQYF	TGTGCCAGTAGTATGAGCGGGACGGAGACCCAGTACTTC
.	TRBV7-2	.	TRBJ2-6	CASSYGSSGANVLTF	TGTGCCAGCAGCTATGGCAGCTCTGGGGCCAACGTCCTGACTTTC
.	TRBV10-3	.	TRBJ1-5	CAISDSGHGDQPQHF	TGTGCCATCAGTGATTCAGGGCATGGGGATCAGCCCCAGCATTTT
.	TRBV4-2	.	TRBJ2-7	CASSQVGGGPSGGNEQYF	TGTGCCAGCAGCCAAGTGGGCGGGGGCCCCTCGGGAGGAAACGAGCAGTACTTC
.	TRBV4-2	TRBD2	TRBJ2-3	CASSQSGGVGSDTQYF	TGTGCCAGCAGCCAATCCGGGGGGGTTGGTTCAGATACGCAGTATTTT
.	TRBV19	TRBD1	TRBJ2-7	CASSWGTGDPYEQYF	TGTGCCAGTAGTTGGGGGACAGGCGATCCATACGAGCAGTACTTC
.	TRBV4-1	.	TRBJ2-3	CASSQEISYTQYF	TGCGCCAGCAGCCAAGAAATATCGTATACGCAGTATTTT
.	TRBV5-1	TRBD1	TRBJ1-1	CASSPETGGMNTEAFF	TGCGCCAGCAGCCCAGAGACAGGGGGCATGAACACTGAAGCTTTCTTT
.	TRBV7-6	.	TRBJ2-3	CASSLAQGGDTQYF	TGTGCCAGCAGCTTAGCACAGGGCGGAGATACGCAGTATTTT
.	TRBV29-1	.	TRBJ1-4	CSVGGPSNEKLFF	TGCAGCGTGGGGGGACCAAGCAATGAAAAACTGTTTTTT
.	TRBV5-1	.	TRBJ2-3	CASSLEGQGWDTQYF	TGCGCCAGCAGCTTGGAGGGTCAGGGTTGGGATACGCAGTATTTT
.	TRBV7-2	TRBD1	TRBJ2-1	CASSPGQGASYEQFF	TGTGCCAGCAGCCCTGGACAGGGGGCCTCGTATGAGCAGTTCTTC
.	TRBV5-1	TRBD1	TRBJ2-5	CASSAGTGGYQETQYF	TGCGCCAGCAGCGCCGGGACAGGGGGCTATCAAGAGACCCAGTACTTC
.	TRBV4-2	.	TRBJ1-5	CASSQDQGQGQPQHF	TGTGCCAGCAGCCAAGATCAGGGGCAGGGGCAGCCCCAGCATTTT
.	TRBV28	.	TRBJ1-4	CASSLVSGTNEKLFF	TGTGCCAGCAGTTTAGTTTCGGGGACTAATGAAAAACTGTTTTTT
.	TRBV10-3	TRBD1	TRBJ1-5	CAISAGTGNQPQHF	TGTGCCATCAGCGCCGGGACAGGGAATCAGCCCCAGCATTTT
.	TRBV11-2	.	TRBJ1-6	CASSPAGVESPLHF	TGTGCCAGCAGCCCCGCGGGGGTTGAATCACCCCTCCACTTT
.	TRBV2	.	TRBJ1-2	CASSEARSRGSKGYTF	TGTGCCAGCAGTGAAGCGAGGTCCAGGGGTTCGAAAGGCTACACCTTC